These 7 T cell receptor beta chains came from one sample sequenced in a study of a mutant IDH1 vaccine in newly diagnosed glioma. Time point of the sample: week 11, during vaccination. Each dose delivered 300 ug of mutant IDH1 20-mer peptide subcutaneously with imiquimod. For these receptors, no antigen is known. The protocol was immunoSEQ multiplex PCR, while the TCRdb copy is restricted to in-frame clones and leaves out a portion. The sample lists around 30,000 clones, around 87% occurring once. The input for sequencing was PBMCs, taken from a glioma patient whose treatment included an IDH1 peptide vaccine. The receptors stem from a man in his late teens or twenties with glioma.

This clone was observed once. The gene calls are TRBV9 and TRBJ1-2; 10 bases map to TRBD1. The CDR3 runs 15 residues. Per germline, CDR1 SGDLS and CDR2 YYNGEE. J lost 2 bases, V lost 3 bases, and 4 bases had no gene match. The CDR3 nucleotides read TGTGCCAGCAGCGCCCAGGGACAGGGGAACTATGGCTACACCTTC. Translation: CASSAQGQGNYGYTF.

In this sample, this clone is medium-sized. The V call is TRBV4-1, the J call TRBJ1-1; D is ambiguous. Germline CDR1 and CDR2: MGHRA and YSYEKL. Trimming took 0 bases from V and 8 from J, leaving 7 bases between them. The CDR3 runs 12 residues. The CDR3: CASSQDGEEAFF. The CDR3 nucleotides are TGCGCCAGCAGCCAAGATGGAGAAGAAGCTTTCTTT.

The chain is built from TRBV28 and TRBJ1-4; D not resolved. CDR3 length equals 13 residues. Trimming shortened V by 6 bases and J by 1 base, and 6 bases separated the two germline ends. Germline values: CDR1 MDHEN, CDR2 SYDVKM. CDR3 residues: CASRRQTNEKLFF. CDR3 in DNA: TGTGCCAGCAGGAGGCAAACTAATGAAAAACTGTTTTTT.

The chain joins TRBV29-1 to TRBJ1-2, with D unclear. Germline-derived CDR1 and CDR2 are SQVTM and ANQGSEA. The V end was cut by 2 bases, the J end by 4 bases, with 11 bases between. This CDR3 is 13 amino acids long. The CDR3 nucleotides read TGCAGCGTTGAAAGGCCGCGTCGCTATGGCTACACCTTC. Translation gives CSVERPRRYGYTF.

This rearrangement joins TRBV4-1 to TRBJ2-5, with no clear D. Trimming removed 4 bases from V and 3 bases from J, with 9 bases in between. The CDR3 covers 13 residues. CDR1 is MGHRA and CDR2 is YSYEKL in the germline V gene. CDR3 protein: CASSPLQEETQYF. The DNA of the CDR3 is TGCGCCAGCAGCCCCCTCCAGGAAGAGACCCAGTACTTC.

This chain links TRBV7-9 with TRBJ2-7; D remains unclear. There are 14 residues in the CDR3. Germline V CDR1 and CDR2: SEHNR, FQNEAQ (reference sequence). The ends were cut back, 0 bases at V and 0 bases at J, with 6 bases in the middle. CDR3 sequence reads: CASSLAGNSYEQYF. The CDR3 DNA reads TGTGCCAGCAGCTTAGCAGGGAACTCCTACGAGCAGTACTTC.

V is TRBV19 and J is TRBJ2-7, with TRBD1 identical over 8 bases. The CDR3 extends over 13 amino acids. CDR1 and CDR2 from the germline V gene are LNHDA and SQIVND (reference sequence). The junction had 5 bases not matched to a gene; V was cut back by 5 bases and J by 5 bases. The CDR3: CASSSMDRDEQYF. The CDR3 DNA reads as TGTGCCAGTAGTTCCATGGACAGGGACGAGCAGTACTTC.